This entry lists 8 T cell receptor beta chains sequenced from one sample in a study of blood T cell repertoires in COVID-19. Only in-frame clones appear in the TCRdb table, and some are missing; sequencing was by immunoSEQ multiplex PCR. Of around 180,000 clones detected, 75% to 85% appear once; the ten largest clones hold approximately 12%. The sequencing input was peripheral blood. The origin of the receptors is a woman aged 80 or over with COVID-19, enrolled during active disease.

The chain carries TRBV4-2 and TRBJ1-1; tentative D call: TRBD1 (6 bases). CDR3 length: 16 amino acids. Germline values: CDR1 LGHNA, CDR2 YNFKEQ. Trimming pared 1 base from V and 0 bases from J, leaving 12 bases between. In DNA, the CDR3 is TGTGCCAGCAGCCAAGTGGGGGCACAGATGAACACTGAAGCTTTCTTT. Amino acid sequence: CASSQVGAQMNTEAFF.

The rearrangement uses TRBV4-3 and TRBJ1-1; TRBD1 aligns across 8 bases. This CDR3 contains 17 residues. Germline V gene sequence: CDR1 LGHNA, CDR2 YSLEER. Trimming removed 3 bases from V and 3 bases from J; junction bases left unmatched: 12. The CDR3 sequence is CASSQETGEWWHTEAFF. The DNA for the CDR3 is TGCGCCAGCAGCCAGGAGACAGGGGAATGGTGGCACACTGAAGCTTTCTTT.

The chain couples TRBV10-2 to TRBJ1-3, with D possibly being TRBD1 (5 bases). V lost 8 bases to trimming and J lost 4 bases, with 12 bases between them. This CDR3 has 13 residues. The germline gives CDR1 WSHSY, CDR2 SAAADI. The CDR3 is CASGRVEGNTIYF. CDR3 DNA sequence: TGCGCCAGCGGCAGGGTTGAGGGAAACACCATATATTTT.

This clone came up a few times. The V gene is TRBV19, the J gene TRBJ1-5; no clear D. Germline CDR1 and CDR2: LNHDA and SQIVND (reference sequence). This CDR3 spans 13 amino acids. V was trimmed by 6 bases and J by 6 bases, leaving 12 bases between them. This CDR3 is CASSSSRVQPQHF. The CDR3 DNA reads as TGTGCCAGTAGCTCTTCCCGGGTTCAGCCCCAGCATTTT.

This sequence joins TRBV11-2 and TRBJ2-1; TRBD2 agrees at 7 bases. Germline V lookup: CDR1 SGHAT, CDR2 FQNNGV. This CDR3 spans 14 amino acids. Trimming took 5 bases from V and 1 from J; bases not matched to a gene: 2. Written as DNA, the CDR3 is TGTGCCAGCAGCAGAGCGGGGTCCTACAATGAGCAGTTCTTC. This sequence encodes CASSRAGSYNEQFF.

V is TRBV7-2 and J is TRBJ1-6; D not certain. Trimming pared 0 bases from V and 8 bases from J, leaving 8 bases between. The CDR3 runs to 14 residues. Germline CDR1 and CDR2: SGHTA and FQGNSA. The CDR3 spells CASSLAASDSPLHF. CDR3 nucleotides: TGTGCCAGCAGCTTAGCAGCCTCCGATTCACCCCTCCACTTT.

The chain is built from TRBV24-1 and TRBJ2-5, with D perhaps TRBD1 (6 bases). The V end was cut by 4 bases, the J end by 5 bases, with 13 bases between. Germline values: CDR1 KGHDR, CDR2 SFDVKD. CDR3 length: 14 residues. The CDR3 loop is CATSDRTGWETQYF. In nucleotides, the CDR3 is TGTGCCACCAGTGACCGAACAGGGTGGGAGACCCAGTACTTC.

The V and J genes are TRBV24-1 and TRBJ2-1; D might be TRBD1 (6 bases). V lost 2 bases, J lost 13 bases, and 17 bases lay in between. Germline CDR1 reads KGHDR; CDR2 reads SFDVKD. This CDR3 has 14 amino acids. CDR3 protein: CATSDSVRGSVQFF. CDR3 DNA: TGTGCCACCAGTGATTCAGTGAGGGGGTCGGTCCAGTTCTTC.